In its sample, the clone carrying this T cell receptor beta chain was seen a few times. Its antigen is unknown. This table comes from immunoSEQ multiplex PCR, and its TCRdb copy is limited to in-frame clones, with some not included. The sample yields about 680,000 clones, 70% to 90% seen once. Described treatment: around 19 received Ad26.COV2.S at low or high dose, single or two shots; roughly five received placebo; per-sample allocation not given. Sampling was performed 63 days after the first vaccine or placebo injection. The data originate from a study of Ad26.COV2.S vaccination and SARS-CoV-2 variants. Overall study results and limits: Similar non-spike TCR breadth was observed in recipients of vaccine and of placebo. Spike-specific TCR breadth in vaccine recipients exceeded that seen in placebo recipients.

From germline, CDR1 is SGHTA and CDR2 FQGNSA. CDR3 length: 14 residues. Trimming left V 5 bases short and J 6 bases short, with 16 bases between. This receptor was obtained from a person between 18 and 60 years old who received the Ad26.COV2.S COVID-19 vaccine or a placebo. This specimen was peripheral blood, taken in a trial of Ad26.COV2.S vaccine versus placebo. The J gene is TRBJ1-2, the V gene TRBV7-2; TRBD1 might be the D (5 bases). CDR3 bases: TGTGCCAGCAGCCCCTTGGGCAGGGTGGATGGCTACACCTTC. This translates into CASSPLGRVDGYTF.